Listed below are T cell receptor beta chains from one sample, sequenced in a study of blood T cell dynamics during melanoma immunotherapy. TCRdb's table, derived via immunoSEQ multiplex PCR, lists solely in-frame clones and lacks some. Among 3,000 to 4,500 clones listed, roughly 97% were seen once. Sequenced here: effector memory CD8+ T cells from blood, sampled from a patient treated with checkpoint blockade. These receptor sequences come from a human donor with melanoma. Each CDR3 is given with its conserved first and last residue. The D gene is left open where the match is weak. Some rows have no size entry. The others give once, few or many, or a class for an expanded clone.

D gene	J gene	V gene	clone size	CDR3 DNA	CDR3 protein
TRBD1	TRBJ1-1	TRBV2	.	TGTGCCAGCAGTCGGGACAGCTTGGTGAACACTGAAGCTTTCTTT	CASSRDSLVNTEAFF
.	TRBJ1-2	TRBV28	.	TGTGCCAGCAGTTTATCTAGGGTCTGGGGCTACACCTTC	CASSLSRVWGYTF
.	TRBJ1-1	TRBV5-4	.	TGTGCCTGCACACAGCAGAACACTGAAGCTTTCTTT	CACTQQNTEAFF
.	TRBJ2-2	TRBV9	.	TGTGCCAGCAGCGTAGAAGGCGGGGAGCTGTTTTTT	CASSVEGGELFF
.	TRBJ1-1	TRBV11-1	.	TGTGCCAGCAGCTTAGTTCGGGGGGCGAACACTGAAGCTTTCTTT	CASSLVRGANTEAFF
.	TRBJ2-1	TRBV19	.	TGTGCCAGTAGTATAAGAGGTGGGTGGACTGAAGGGTTCTTC	CASSIRGGWTEGFF
.	TRBJ2-6	TRBV19	.	TGTGCCAGTACCCCACATGGGGCCAACGTCCTGACTTTC	CASTPHGANVLTF
TRBD1	TRBJ2-5	TRBV19	.	TGTGCCAGCCGAAAGGACAGGAAAGAGACCCAGTACTTC	CASRKDRKETQYF
.	TRBJ1-5	TRBV19	.	TGTGCCAGTAGTCGGAAGCAGGAAATACAGCCCCAGCATTTT	CASSRKQEIQPQHF
.	TRBJ1-5	TRBV27	.	TGTGCCAGCAGTTTATTAGGGGATAATCAGCCCCAGCATTTT	CASSLLGDNQPQHF
.	TRBJ2-1	TRBV27	.	TGTGCCAGCAGTTATGGGACCCCGGAGCAGTTCTTC	CASSYGTPEQFF
TRBD1	TRBJ2-1	TRBV27	.	TGTGCCAGCAAACCAGGGGGTCCGGTCAATGAGCAGTTCTTC	CASKPGGPVNEQFF
.	TRBJ1-2	TRBV20-1	.	TGCAGTGCTAGAGATCTCATGGGTTTCTTC	CSARDLMGFF
.	TRBJ1-1	TRBV27	.	TGTGCCAGCAGTTCCCGCCAGCACACTGAAGCTTTCTTT	CASSSRQHTEAFF
.	TRBJ2-7	TRBV6-5	.	TGTGCCAGCCGGTCTGGACTACCCTACGAGCAGTACTTC	CASRSGLPYEQYF
.	TRBJ2-7	TRBV6-5	once	TGTGCCAGCAGTTACTCGAGTCGTGGCGAGCAGTACTTC	CASSYSSRGEQYF
.	TRBJ2-1	TRBV29-1	.	TGCAGCGCCCCTAGTGGAAATGAGCAGTTCTTC	CSAPSGNEQFF